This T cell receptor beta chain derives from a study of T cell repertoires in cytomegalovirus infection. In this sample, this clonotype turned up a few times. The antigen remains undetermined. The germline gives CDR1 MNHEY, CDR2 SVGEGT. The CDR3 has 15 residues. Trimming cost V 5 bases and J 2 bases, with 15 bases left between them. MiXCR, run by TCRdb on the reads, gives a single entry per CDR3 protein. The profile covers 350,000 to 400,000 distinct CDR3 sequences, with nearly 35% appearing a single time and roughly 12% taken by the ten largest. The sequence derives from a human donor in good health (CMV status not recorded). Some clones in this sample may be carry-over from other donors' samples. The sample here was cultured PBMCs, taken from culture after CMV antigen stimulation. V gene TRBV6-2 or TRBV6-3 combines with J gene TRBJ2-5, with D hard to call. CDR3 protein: CASSSYAAIQETQYF. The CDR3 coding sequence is TGTGCCAGCAGTAGTTACGCAGCAATTCAAGAGACCCAGTACTTC.